What follows describes a single T cell receptor (beta chain). What it binds is unknown. Each patient relapsed following autologous stem cell transplantation, and prior brentuximab vedotin exposure differed. Complete response, partial response or progressive disease were the best responses. The sample belongs to a study of PD-1 blockade in classical Hodgkin lymphoma. Study outcomes and limitations: Nivolumab initiated under 1 year post-ASCT led to patient exclusion.

Assay used: immunoSEQ multiplex PCR; TCRdb lists only in-frame clones, some missing. This repertoire shows around 100,000 clones, around nine tenths found once; its top ten account for 6.6%. Germline CDR1 reads ENHRY; CDR2 reads SYGVKD. This CDR3 comprises 16 residues. The V and J ends lost 8 bases and 2 bases respectively, with 16 bases between them. The sequence came from a human donor with classical Hodgkin lymphoma. The sample was peripheral blood mononuclear cells (PBMCs), taken before the second cycle of nivolumab. The gene calls are TRBV10-3 and TRBJ2-6, with a weak D call TRBD2 (7 bases). Here the CDR3 reads CAIGGADLTGANVLTF. CDR3 in DNA: TGTGCCATCGGGGGGGCAGATCTAACTGGGGCCAACGTCCTGACTTTC.